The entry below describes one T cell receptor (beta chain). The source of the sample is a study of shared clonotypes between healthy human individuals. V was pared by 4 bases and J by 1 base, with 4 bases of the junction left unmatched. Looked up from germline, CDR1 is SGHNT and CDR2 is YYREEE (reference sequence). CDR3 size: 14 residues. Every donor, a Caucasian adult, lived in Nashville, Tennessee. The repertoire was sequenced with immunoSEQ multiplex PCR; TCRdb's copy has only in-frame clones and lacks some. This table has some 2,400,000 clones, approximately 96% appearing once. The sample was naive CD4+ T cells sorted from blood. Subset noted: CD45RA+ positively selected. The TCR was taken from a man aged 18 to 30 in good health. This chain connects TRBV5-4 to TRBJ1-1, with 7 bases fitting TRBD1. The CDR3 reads CASSQGQANTEAFF. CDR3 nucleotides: TGTGCCAGCAGCCAAGGACAGGCGAACACTGAAGCTTTCTTT. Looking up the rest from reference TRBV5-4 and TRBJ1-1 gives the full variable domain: ETGVTQSPTHLIKTRGQQVTLRCSSQSGHNTVSWYQQALGQGPQFIFQYYREEENGRGNFPPRFSGLQFPNYSSELNVNALELDDSALYLCASSQGQANTEAFFGQGTRLTVV.